This T cell receptor (beta chain) was recorded in a study of T cell repertoires in cytomegalovirus infection. This CDR3 contains 15 residues. Germline loops: CDR1 MNHEY, CDR2 SMNVEV (reference sequence). V gave up 7 bases and J gave up 4 bases, with 17 bases separating them. This clonotype has only a few counts. Its antigen is currently unknown. Using its own MiXCR run on the reads, TCRdb lists one record per CDR3 protein. Seen here are about 920,000 distinct CDR3 sequences, around 32% observed once, and the top ten hold roughly 13%. The genes are TRBV27 and TRBJ2-1; a possible D gene is TRBD2 (6 bases). This specimen was cultured CD8+ T cells from PBMCs, taken from culture after CMV antigen stimulation. The receptor was isolated from a human donor in good health (CMV status not recorded). Some clones in this sample may be carry-over from other donors' samples. The CDR3, as DNA: TGTGCCAGCACTCAGGGAGTCGGGGGATACAATGAGCAGTTCTTC. The encoded protein is CASTQGVGGYNEQFF.